This TCR beta chain appears in the sequencing data of a study of blood T cell repertoires in COVID-19. Trimming pared 6 bases from V and 4 bases from J, leaving 15 bases between. Germline lookup yields CDR1 SNHLY and CDR2 FYNNEI. The CDR3 is 14 amino acids. Using immunoSEQ multiplex PCR, the repertoire was profiled, and TCRdb retains in-frame clones only, with some absent. The sample lists hundreds of thousands of clones, 90% seen once, with around 1.7% in the top ten. The J gene is TRBJ1-1, the V gene TRBV2; D is perhaps TRBD1 (5 bases). The receptor was isolated from a woman between 18 and 29 years old with acute COVID-19. Sequenced sample: PBMCs or T cells enriched from blood (not recorded which). The CDR3 loop is CASSAWGVGTEAFF. The CDR3 DNA follows: TGTGCCAGCAGCGCCTGGGGCGTTGGCACTGAAGCTTTCTTT.